This TCR beta chain was sequenced for a study of CD8 T cells in Susac syndrome. In blood CD8+ and CD4+ T cells, TCR beta underwent sequencing. cDNA came from around 0.54 to 1 ug RNA primed by random hexamers. An immunoSEQ multiplex PCR amplified TCR beta CDR3 over 54 Vbeta and 13 Jbeta. One entry per CDR3 protein results from TCRdb running MiXCR on the immunoSEQ multiplex PCR reads. This repertoire shows 90,000 to 150,000 distinct CDR3 sequences, 92% found once; its top ten account for approximately 0.13%. Sequenced: CD8+ T cells from PBMCs. The origin of this receptor is a human donor in good health.

The CDR3 DNA sequence: TGTGCCAGCAGTGCAGACAGGAGCGGGGAGCTGTTTTTT. Amino acids: CASSADRSGELFF. The rearrangement uses TRBV2 and TRBJ2-2, with a weak D call TRBD1 (6 bases). With 4 bases removed from V and 7 bases from J, the gap between germline ends came to 10 bases. Germline CDR1 reads SNHLY; CDR2 reads FYNNEI. This CDR3 contains 13 residues.